Reported below is one TCR beta chain. Its antigen is not known. CDR1 is SQVTM and CDR2 is ANQGSEA in the germline V gene. V was pared by 0 bases and J by 0 bases, with 8 bases between. There are 14 residues in the CDR3. The data derive from a study of T cells in localized non-small cell lung cancer. The method was immunoSEQ multiplex PCR; TCRdb's version includes in-frame clones alone and lacks a portion of them. There are almost 65,000 clones in the sample; almost 90% occur only once, and under 2.5% lies in the top ten. Overall study findings and caveats: As only one tumor region underwent sequencing, heterogeneity remains possible. Peak T cell clonality was found in uninvolved adjacent lung, exceeding tumor.

This TCR came from a woman aged 35 to 75 with stage I lung adenocarcinoma. The chain uses TRBV29-1 and TRBJ1-1; D is unclear. This sample comprised peripheral blood, obtained before any cancer treatment. This chain's CDR3 is CSVEDRAVNTEAFF. The CDR3 DNA reads TGCAGCGTTGAAGATCGAGCGGTGAACACTGAAGCTTTCTTT.